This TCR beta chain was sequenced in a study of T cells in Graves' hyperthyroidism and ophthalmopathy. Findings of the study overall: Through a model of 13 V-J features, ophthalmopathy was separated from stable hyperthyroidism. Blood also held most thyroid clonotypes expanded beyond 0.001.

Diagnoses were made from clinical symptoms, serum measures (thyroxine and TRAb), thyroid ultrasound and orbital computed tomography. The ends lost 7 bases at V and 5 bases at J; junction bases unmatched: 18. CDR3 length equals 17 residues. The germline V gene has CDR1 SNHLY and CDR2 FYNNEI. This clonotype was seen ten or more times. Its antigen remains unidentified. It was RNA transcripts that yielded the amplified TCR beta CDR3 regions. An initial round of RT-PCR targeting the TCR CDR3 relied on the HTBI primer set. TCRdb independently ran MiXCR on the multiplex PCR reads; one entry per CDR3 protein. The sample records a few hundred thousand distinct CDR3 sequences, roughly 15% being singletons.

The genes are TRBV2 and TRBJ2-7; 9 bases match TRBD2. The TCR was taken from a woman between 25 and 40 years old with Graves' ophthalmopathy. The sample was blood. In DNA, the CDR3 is TGTGCCAGCACCGGATGGAGCCCTGGGACTAGCTTAGACGAGCAGTACTTC. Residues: CASTGWSPGTSLDEQYF.